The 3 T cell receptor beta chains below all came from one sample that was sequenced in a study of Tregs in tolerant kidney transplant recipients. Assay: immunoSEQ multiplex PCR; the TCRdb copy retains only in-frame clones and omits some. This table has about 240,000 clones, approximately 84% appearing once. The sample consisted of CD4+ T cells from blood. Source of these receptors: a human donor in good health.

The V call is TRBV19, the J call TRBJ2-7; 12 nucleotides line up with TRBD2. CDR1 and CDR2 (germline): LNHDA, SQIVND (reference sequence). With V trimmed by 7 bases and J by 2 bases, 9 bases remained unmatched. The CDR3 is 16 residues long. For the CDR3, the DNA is TGTGCCAGTAAGGAGGCTAGCGGGAGGGAGGCCTACGAGCAGTACTTC. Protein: CASKEASGREAYEQYF.

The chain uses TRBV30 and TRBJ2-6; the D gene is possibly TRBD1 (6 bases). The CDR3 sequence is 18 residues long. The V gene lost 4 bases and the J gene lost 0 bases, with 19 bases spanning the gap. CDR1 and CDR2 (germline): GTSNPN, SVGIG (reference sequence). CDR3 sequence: CAWIKKGDRFSGANVLTF. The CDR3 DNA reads TGTGCCTGGATCAAAAAGGGCGACAGGTTCTCTGGGGCCAACGTCCTGACTTTC.

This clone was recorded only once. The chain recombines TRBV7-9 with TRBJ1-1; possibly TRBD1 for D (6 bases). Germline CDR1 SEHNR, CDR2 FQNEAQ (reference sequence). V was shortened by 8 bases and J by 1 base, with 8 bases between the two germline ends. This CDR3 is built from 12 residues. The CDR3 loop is CASLDRNTEAFF. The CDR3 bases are TGTGCCAGCTTGGACAGGAACACTGAAGCTTTCTTT. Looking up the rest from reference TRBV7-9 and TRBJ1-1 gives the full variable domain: DTGVSQNPRHKITKRGQNVTFRCDPISEHNRLYWYRQTLGQGPEFLTYFQNEAQLEKSRLLSDRFSAERPKGSFSTLEIQRTEQGDSAMYLCASLDRNTEAFFGQGTRLTVV.